Shown below are 28 T cell receptor beta chains from a single sample sequenced in a study of memory CD4+ T cells and cytomegalovirus serostatus. The sort gate was single viable CD3+CD4+CD8-CD45RO+ cells for memory CD4+ T cells. Clones were read by immunoSEQ multiplex PCR, and TCRdb kept only the in-frame ones, dropping some. This sample has 50,000 or so clones, with approximately 81% found just once. The source material was memory CD4+ T cells from blood. The receptors here all came from an adult in good health and CMV-seropositive.

The chain uses TRBV28 and TRBJ2-1; 9 bases align to TRBD1. The V gene's germline CDR1 is MDHEN and CDR2 SYDVKM. The CDR3 sequence is 15 residues long. The trim removed 5 bases at V and 7 bases at J, leaving 9 bases unmatched. In nucleotides, the CDR3 is TGTGCCAGCAGTGCACCGGGACAGGGTAAGAATGAGCAGTTCTTC. It translates to CASSAPGQGKNEQFF.

The gene calls are TRBV7-9 and TRBJ1-6; 9 bases are a match to TRBD1. Germline V gives CDR1 SEHNR, CDR2 FQNEAQ (reference sequence). This CDR3 is built from 14 residues. With 5 bases clipped from V and 11 bases from J, the junction kept 7 bases outside the gene matches. CDR3 in amino acids: CASSETGGRTPLHF. The CDR3 DNA follows: TGTGCCAGCAGCGAGACAGGGGGTAGGACACCCCTCCACTTT.

The gene calls are TRBV29-1 and TRBJ2-3; 7 bases agree with TRBD2. CDR1 and CDR2 from the germline V gene are SQVTM and ANQGSEA. The CDR3 has 15 residues. The trim removed 1 base at V and 0 bases at J, leaving 4 bases unmatched. The CDR3, as DNA: TGCAGCGTTGAAGGAGGGAGGGTTAGCACAGATACGCAGTATTTT. Its protein product is CSVEGGRVSTDTQYF.

This chain joins TRBV6-1 and TRBJ1-1; D call uncertain. The V end lost 3 bases, the J end lost 2 bases, and 10 bases lay between the germline ends. Germline V lookup: CDR1 MNHNS, CDR2 SASEGT. The CDR3 contains 14 residues. Here the CDR3 reads CASSDRTVNTEAFF. CDR3 nucleotides: TGTGCCAGCAGTGACCGGACGGTTAACACTGAAGCTTTCTTT.

This chain uses TRBV4-2 with TRBJ1-5, with D possibly matching TRBD1 (5 bases). Trimming left V 1 base short and J 7 bases short, with 29 bases between. Germline V gives CDR1 LGHNA, CDR2 YNFKEQ. The CDR3 runs to 20 residues. The DNA of the CDR3 is TGTGCCAGCAGCCAAGTACACCATGGTAGGGCAGGGAGTGTAGGACAGCCCCAGCATTTT. This codes for CASSQVHHGRAGSVGQPQHF.

The chain recombines TRBV11-1 with TRBJ1-4; 9 bases are shared with TRBD1. The V gene's germline CDR1 is SGHAT and CDR2 FQDESV (reference sequence). This CDR3 has 14 amino acids. The trim removed 5 bases at V and 4 bases at J, leaving 2 bases unmatched. The CDR3 DNA reads as TGTGCCAGCAGCCCGGGACAGGGTAATGAAAAACTGTTTTTT. It specifies CASSPGQGNEKLFF.

The chain recombines TRBV9 with TRBJ1-2; D is perhaps TRBD1 (5 bases). Looked up from germline, CDR1 is SGDLS and CDR2 is YYNGEE. Trimming removed 1 base from V and 7 bases from J, with 20 bases in between. The CDR3 is 16 residues long. CDR3 region: CASSVSPQPYGGGYTF. The CDR3 DNA reads as TGTGCCAGCAGCGTAAGTCCCCAGCCTTACGGGGGTGGCTACACCTTC.

This sequence joins TRBV2 and TRBJ2-7; 13 nucleotides match TRBD2. V was clipped by 6 bases and J by 2 bases; unmatched bases: 7. The CDR3 has 16 residues. CDR1 and CDR2 (germline): SNHLY, FYNNEI. CDR3 in amino acids: CASSKSTSGGAYEQYF. CDR3 sequence (DNA): TGTGCCAGCAGCAAAAGCACTAGCGGGGGGGCCTACGAGCAGTACTTC.

This chain joins TRBV11-2 and TRBJ2-4; D not resolved. Looked up from germline, CDR1 is SGHAT and CDR2 is FQNNGV. The CDR3 totals 15 residues. Trimming took off 5 bases at V and 6 bases at J, with 17 bases between the two ends. The CDR3 loop is CASSPRLGFGNIQYF. The CDR3 region has the DNA TGTGCCAGCAGCCCGCGCTTGGGGTTTGGAAACATTCAGTACTTC.

This clone was observed a few times. The rearrangement uses TRBV5-6 and TRBJ2-7; D might be TRBD2 (6 bases). Per the germline V gene, CDR1 is SGHDT and CDR2 is YYEEEE. The V end was cut by 3 bases, the J end by 3 bases, with 16 bases between. This CDR3 has 15 residues. The CDR3 nucleotides read TGTGCCAGCAGCTCCCTTGGGGGGATCGACTACGAGCAGTACTTC. Residues: CASSSLGGIDYEQYF.

V and J are TRBV11-1 and TRBJ2-5, with D perhaps matching TRBD1 (5 bases). Germline values: CDR1 SGHAT, CDR2 FQDESV (reference sequence). The CDR3 runs to 14 residues. Trimming pared 1 base from V and 4 bases from J, leaving 10 bases between. CDR3 bases: TGTGCCAGCAGCTTAGATGGGGCAGGAGAGACCCAGTACTTC. The encoded protein is CASSLDGAGETQYF. The full variable domain, its missing parts supplied by reference TRBV11-1 and TRBJ2-5, is EAEVAQSPRYKITEKSQAVAFWCDPISGHATLYWYRQILGQGPELLVQFQDESVVDDSQLPKDRFSAERLKGVDSTLKIQPAELGDSAMYLCASSLDGAGETQYFGPGTRLLVL.

This chain joins TRBV6-6 and TRBJ2-7, with 8 bases aligning to TRBD2. With 5 bases clipped from V and 3 bases from J, the junction kept 6 bases outside the gene matches. The CDR3 has 14 amino acids. CDR1 is MNHNY, CDR2 SVGAGI, per germline (reference sequence). CDR3 sequence: CASSKAGDIYEQYF. The CDR3, as DNA: TGTGCCAGCAGTAAAGCGGGGGATATCTACGAGCAGTACTTC.

The gene calls are TRBV19 and TRBJ1-4; no definite D call. V lost 3 bases and J lost 11, with 19 bases in between. Germline V lookup: CDR1 LNHDA, CDR2 SQIVND (reference sequence). CDR3 length: 15 residues. The CDR3: CASSMISGLEVKLFF. The CDR3 nucleotides read TGTGCCAGTAGTATGATCTCGGGGTTAGAGGTGAAACTGTTTTTT.

This chain joins TRBV7-9 and TRBJ1-1; a possible D gene is TRBD1 (5 bases). The CDR3 extends over 16 amino acids. Between the trimmed V and J ends, which lost 5 bases and 1 base, there was a span of 17 bases. The germline CDR1 and CDR2 sequences are SEHNR and FQNEAQ (reference sequence). The DNA for the CDR3 is TGTGCCAGCAGCCCCGGCCCTAGGGGACCGAACACTGAAGCTTTCTTT. Protein: CASSPGPRGPNTEAFF.

J is TRBJ2-3 and V is TRBV7-2; 10 nucleotides match TRBD2. Germline values: CDR1 SGHTA, CDR2 FQGNSA. The J segment lost 4 bases and the V segment lost 4 bases, leaving 2 bases of the junction unmatched. The length of the CDR3 is 14 residues. CDR3 sequence: CASSSGTSADTQYF. The CDR3 bases are TGTGCCAGCAGCTCAGGGACTAGCGCAGATACGCAGTATTTT.

The V call is TRBV6-6, the J call TRBJ1-1; a weak D match, TRBD1 (6 bases). Germline V CDR1 and CDR2: MNHNY, SVGAGI (reference sequence). Trimming pared 9 bases from V and 1 base from J, leaving 18 bases between. The CDR3 has 15 amino acids. The CDR3, as DNA: TGTGCCAGACGCCGACTAACAGGGAGGAACACTGAAGCTTTCTTT. It codes for CARRRLTGRNTEAFF.

Only a few counts were recorded for this clone. The genes are TRBV15 and TRBJ1-2, with a tentative D call TRBD1 (5 bases). The V end lost 3 bases, the J end lost 5 bases, and 13 bases lay between the germline ends. CDR3 length equals 14 residues. Germline CDR1 is LNHNV and CDR2 is YYDKDF (reference sequence). The CDR3 DNA sequence: TGTGCCACCAGCAGGGGCGATCCAGGGTATGGCTACACCTTC. It codes for CATSRGDPGYGYTF.

The rearrangement links TRBV28 to TRBJ1-5; 10 bases fit TRBD1. Germline CDR1 is MDHEN and CDR2 is SYDVKM. J gave up 0 bases and V 11 bases, and 13 bases lay outside the gene matches. The CDR3 has 17 amino acids. CDR3 region: CAASRDRGAYSNQPQHF. The CDR3, as DNA: TGTGCCGCCAGTAGGGACAGGGGTGCATATAGCAATCAGCCCCAGCATTTT.

The chain has TRBV2 and TRBJ1-4; possible D gene TRBD1, 6 bases. CDR1 and CDR2 (germline): SNHLY, FYNNEI. Trimming removed 6 bases at V and 0 bases at J, with 11 bases between. This CDR3 spans 15 amino acids. CDR3 DNA sequence: TGTGCCAGCAGCCAGGACAGCCCAACTAATGAAAAACTGTTTTTT. Translating it yields CASSQDSPTNEKLFF.

The V gene is TRBV10-3, the J gene TRBJ2-5; D is unresolved. This CDR3 spans 12 amino acids. CDR1 and CDR2 (germline): ENHRY, SYGVKD. Trimming removed 10 bases from V and 0 bases from J, with 9 bases in between. DNA for the CDR3: TGTGCCACCATTGACAACCAAGAGACCCAGTACTTC. Amino acid sequence: CATIDNQETQYF.

V and J are TRBV10-2 and TRBJ2-7; the D gene is possibly TRBD2 (5 bases). The CDR3 is made up of 13 amino acids. Germline V gene lookup returns CDR1 WSHSY and CDR2 SAAADI. Trimming left V 3 bases short and J 1 base short, with 7 bases between. CDR3 DNA sequence: TGCGCCAGCAGTGACGGGGAATCCTACGAGCAGTACTTC. The encoded protein is CASSDGESYEQYF.

This chain connects TRBV5-1 to TRBJ1-2; D possibly corresponds to TRBD1 (6 bases). Trimming took off 3 bases at V and 6 bases at J, with 12 bases between the two ends. Per germline, CDR1 SGHRS and CDR2 YFSETQ. The CDR3 is made up of 13 amino acids. The DNA of the CDR3 is TGCGCCAGCAGCTCCGGGCAGGGGCATGGCTACACCTTC. Amino acid sequence: CASSSGQGHGYTF.

The CDR3 region is CASSYSWGAEAFF. The CDR3 nucleotides read TGTGCCAGCAGTTACTCCTGGGGAGCTGAAGCTTTCTTT. The V call is TRBV6-5, the J call TRBJ1-1; no clear D gene. Trimming cost V 0 bases and J 6 bases, with 8 bases left between them. Germline loops: CDR1 MNHEY, CDR2 SVGAGI. The CDR3 runs to 13 residues.

The chain joins TRBV5-1 to TRBJ2-7; the D gene is possibly TRBD2 (5 bases). The CDR3 covers 15 residues. The V end lost 1 base, the J end lost 2 bases, and 13 bases lay between the germline ends. Germline CDR1 and CDR2: SGHRS and YFSETQ. This chain's CDR3 is CASSLSGNNPYEQYF. The CDR3, as DNA: TGCGCCAGCAGCTTGTCCGGGAATAATCCCTACGAGCAGTACTTC.

The rearrangement uses TRBV5-1 and TRBJ2-7; 14 bases agree with TRBD2. The V gene end was trimmed by 3 bases and the J gene end by 6 bases; junction bases not matched to a gene: 5. Looked up from germline, CDR1 is SGHRS and CDR2 is YFSETQ. This CDR3 region has 15 residues. The DNA for the CDR3 is TGCGCCAGCAGCTCTTCGGGACTAGCGGGGGCCGAGCAGTACTTC. Protein product: CASSSSGLAGAEQYF.

Written as DNA, the CDR3 is TGCGCCAGCAGTGAGCCAACGACCAGGGGAAACGTCAATTCACCCCTCCACTTT. Its protein is CASSEPTTRGNVNSPLHF. V is TRBV10-2 and J is TRBJ1-6; D might be TRBD1 (6 bases). This CDR3 region has 18 residues. The V gene's germline CDR1 is WSHSY and CDR2 SAAADI. V was shortened by 2 bases and J by 7 bases, with 21 bases between the two germline ends.

This rearrangement joins TRBV19 to TRBJ2-1, with 7 nucleotides matching TRBD2. Germline V gene lookup returns CDR1 LNHDA and CDR2 SQIVND (reference sequence). V shed 3 bases, J shed 3 bases, and the junction held 5 bases outside the gene matches. The CDR3 has 15 residues. The CDR3 loop reads CASSMVERGYNEQFF. The CDR3 nucleotides are TGTGCCAGTAGTATGGTCGAGCGGGGCTACAATGAGCAGTTCTTC.

The genes are TRBV4-2 and TRBJ2-7; D not resolved. Deletions cut 0 bases from V and 1 base from J, with 7 bases between. The CDR3 has 14 amino acids. Germline lookup yields CDR1 LGHNA and CDR2 YNFKEQ. The CDR3: CASSQEDGSYEQYF. In DNA form, the CDR3 reads TGTGCCAGCAGCCAAGAGGACGGTTCCTACGAGCAGTACTTC.